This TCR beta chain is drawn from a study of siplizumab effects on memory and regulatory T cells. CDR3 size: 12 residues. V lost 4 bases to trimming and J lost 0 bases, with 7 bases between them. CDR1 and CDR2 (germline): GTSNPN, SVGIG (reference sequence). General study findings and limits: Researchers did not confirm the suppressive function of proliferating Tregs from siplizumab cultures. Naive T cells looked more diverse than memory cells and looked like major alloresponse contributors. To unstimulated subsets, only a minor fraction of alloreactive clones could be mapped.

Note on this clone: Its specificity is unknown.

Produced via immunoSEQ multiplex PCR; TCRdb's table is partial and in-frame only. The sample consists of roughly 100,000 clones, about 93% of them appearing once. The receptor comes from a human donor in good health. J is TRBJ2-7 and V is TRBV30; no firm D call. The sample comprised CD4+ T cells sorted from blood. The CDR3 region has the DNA TGTGCCTGGAACCTAGACTCCTACGAGCAGTACTTC. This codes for CAWNLDSYEQYF.